This T cell receptor beta chain was captured in a study of blood T cell repertoires in COVID-19. Whole-study context: The United States, Italy and Spain provided the acute and convalescent COVID-19 samples. PBMCs, B-cell-depleted T cells, or T cells were the source of the cDNA or gDNA that made up the material.

Notes on this clone: The same CDR3 also results from other DNA sequences found in this sample.

The CDR3 contains 14 residues. Germline V gene data show CDR1 as KGHSH and CDR2 as LQKENI. V dropped 3 bases and J dropped 4 bases, with 13 bases sitting between them. How the authors handled the data: Amplified reference gene primers provided the basis for estimating nucleated cell counts. Clones were read by immunoSEQ multiplex PCR, and TCRdb kept only the in-frame ones, dropping some. The V and J calls and the clone size are those of that table, but D and trimming were determined from the DNA. The sample holds under 200,000 clones, about 82% seen once. The clonotype originates from a man between 45 and 60 years old with active or convalescent COVID-19. V and J are TRBV18 and TRBJ2-7; D is perhaps TRBD1 (6 bases). Sequenced sample: peripheral blood. DNA for the CDR3: TGTGCCAGCTCACCCGGAACAGGGTCGTACGAGCAGTACTTC. Protein: CASSPGTGSYEQYF.